Shown below are 28 T cell receptor beta chains from a single sample sequenced in a study of beta chain features in type 1 diabetes. Study-level findings and limits: TCRB CDR3s were moderately but significantly shorter in Type 1 diabetes patients in all four CD4+ subsets.

Expressed TCRB transcripts were sequenced because the entire RNA isolate underwent reverse transcription. Data came from immunoSEQ multiplex PCR; TCRdb stores just in-frame clones and leaves some out. The sample yields 240,000 or so clones, approximately 13% seen once. Which antigens these TCRs recognize remains unknown. The sample comprised naive CD4+ T cells from blood. Receptors originate from a man under 40 with type 1 diabetes.

This clone was counted a few times. This chain uses TRBV11-2 with TRBJ2-7, with a tentative D call TRBD1 (6 bases). The CDR3 sequence is 14 residues long. Germline V lookup: CDR1 SGHAT, CDR2 FQNNGV. Trimming removed 5 bases from V and 2 bases from J, with 13 bases in between. The CDR3 sequence: CASSTGWAAYEQYF. The CDR3 DNA is TGTGCCAGCAGCACAGGGTGGGCAGCCTACGAGCAGTACTTC. The full variable domain, its missing parts supplied by reference TRBV11-2 and TRBJ2-7, is EAGVAQSPRYKIIEKRQSVAFWCNPISGHATLYWYQQILGQGPKLLIQFQNNGVVDDSQLPKDRFSAERLKGVDSTLKIQPAKLEDSAVYLCASSTGWAAYEQYFGPGTRLTVT.

Notes on this clone: Additional DNA sequences in this sample encode the identical CDR3. This chain joins TRBV29-1 and TRBJ2-5; no reliable D call. The CDR3 is 11 amino acids. V was cut by 3 bases and J by 5 bases, with 7 bases left in between. Germline V gene data show CDR1 as SQVTM and CDR2 as ANQGSEA. The CDR3 is CSVDSRETQYF. In DNA form, the CDR3 reads TGCAGCGTTGACAGCAGGGAGACCCAGTACTTC.

This clone was detected only a few times. This rearrangement joins TRBV9 to TRBJ2-1; TRBD2 aligns across 7 bases. There are 13 residues in the CDR3. Germline CDR1 and CDR2: SGDLS and YYNGEE. The trim removed 0 bases at V and 13 bases at J, leaving 7 bases unmatched. DNA of the CDR3: TGTGCCAGCAGCGTAGTGGTTAGCGGGTATCAGTTCTTC. Its protein product is CASSVVVSGYQFF.

The V gene is TRBV18, the J gene TRBJ2-5, with 8 bases aligning to TRBD1. The V gene end was trimmed by 3 bases and the J gene end by 4 bases; junction bases not matched to a gene: 4. Germline assignment: CDR1 KGHSH and CDR2 LQKENI. The CDR3 is made up of 14 amino acids. CDR3 protein: CASSPGQGIETQYF. CDR3 DNA: TGTGCCAGCTCACCCGGACAGGGAATAGAGACCCAGTACTTC. Drawing the rest from reference TRBV18 and TRBJ2-5, the complete variable domain is NAGVMQNPRHLVRRRGQEARLRCSPMKGHSHVYWYRQLPEEGLKFMVYLQKENIIDESGMPKERFSAEFPKEGPSILRIQQVVRGDSAAYFCASSPGQGIETQYFGPGTRLLVL.

The rearrangement uses TRBV5-6 and TRBJ1-2; TRBD1 matches at 8 bases. CDR1 is SGHDT and CDR2 is YYEEEE in the germline V gene. The V segment lost 4 bases and the J segment 4 bases; nucleotides outside the gene matches: 6. The CDR3 runs to 14 residues. CDR3 nucleotide sequence: TGTGCCAGCAGCCGACAGGGGCGAGGCTATGGCTACACCTTC. It codes for CASSRQGRGYGYTF.

This clone was detected a few times. This sequence joins TRBV5-8 and TRBJ1-4; 7 bases agree with TRBD1. J gave up 3 bases and V 4 bases, and 6 bases lay outside the gene matches. Germline V CDR1 and CDR2: SGHTS, YDEGEE. The CDR3 extends over 15 amino acids. The CDR3 DNA sequence: TGTGCCAGCAGCCGCGGAGACAGGGCTAATGAAAAACTGTTTTTT. Protein sequence: CASSRGDRANEKLFF.

A few counts support this clone. The chain joins TRBV11-2 to TRBJ2-2, with TRBD2 as a possible D gene (6 bases). From germline, CDR1 is SGHAT and CDR2 FQNNGV. This CDR3 contains 13 residues. Trimming took off 7 bases at V and 7 bases at J, with 13 bases between the two ends. CDR3 protein: CASKGGARGELFF. For the CDR3, the DNA is TGTGCCAGCAAAGGAGGGGCACGCGGGGAGCTGTTTTTT.

This clone has a handful of counts. The chain is built from TRBV5-4 and TRBJ2-7; D is uncertain. CDR1 is SGHNT and CDR2 is YYREEE in the germline V gene (reference sequence). The CDR3 extends over 13 amino acids. V dropped 1 base and J dropped 0 bases, with 5 bases sitting between them. CDR3 loop: CASSLPSSYEQYF. CDR3 DNA: TGTGCCAGCAGCTTGCCGAGCTCCTACGAGCAGTACTTC.

The chain uses TRBV29-1 and TRBJ2-5; D perhaps matches TRBD1 (5 bases). Germline CDR1 is SQVTM and CDR2 is ANQGSEA. The CDR3 is made up of 13 amino acids. The V end lost 4 bases, the J end lost 5 bases, and 14 bases lay between the germline ends. The CDR3 reads CSVVRSRAETQYF. The CDR3 region has the DNA TGCAGCGTTGTAAGGTCCAGGGCGGAGACCCAGTACTTC.

The chain uses TRBV7-2 and TRBJ2-7, with TRBD2 identical over 10 bases. With V trimmed by 3 bases and J by 6 bases, 5 bases remained unmatched. The germline gives CDR1 SGHTA, CDR2 FQGNSA. CDR3 length equals 14 residues. CDR3 protein: CASSFGAGGGEQYF. For the CDR3, the DNA is TGTGCCAGCAGCTTCGGAGCGGGAGGGGGCGAGCAGTACTTC. Full variable domain (rest looked up from reference TRBV7-2 and TRBJ2-7): GAGVSQSPSNKVTEKGKDVELRCDPISGHTALYWYRQSLGQGLEFLIYFQGNSAPDKSGLPSDRFSAERTGGSVSTLTIQRTQQEDSAVYLCASSFGAGGGEQYFGPGTRLTVT.

The V call is TRBV7-2, the J call TRBJ1-1; D is uncertain. Germline loops: CDR1 SGHTA, CDR2 FQGNSA. Deletions cut 4 bases from V and 1 base from J, with 13 bases between. This CDR3 has 15 residues. CDR3 region: CASSWRGFGNTEAFF. The CDR3 bases are TGTGCCAGCAGCTGGAGAGGGTTCGGGAACACTGAAGCTTTCTTT.

The chain couples TRBV19 to TRBJ1-5, with no clear D. Germline CDR1 reads LNHDA; CDR2 reads SQIVND (reference sequence). V lost 3 bases and J 5 bases, leaving 14 bases between the germline ends. This CDR3 region has 15 residues. CDR3 in amino acids: CASSIQRRHDQPQHF. Here the CDR3 DNA reads TGTGCCAGTAGTATCCAGCGGAGGCACGATCAGCCCCAGCATTTT.

J is TRBJ2-2 and V is TRBV5-4; 10 nucleotides align to TRBD2. V lost 4 bases to trimming and J lost 3 bases; unmatched junction nucleotides: 6. This CDR3 comprises 16 residues. Looked up from germline, CDR1 is SGHNT and CDR2 is YYREEE (reference sequence). CDR3 amino acids: CASSPRLAGDTGELFF. For the CDR3, the DNA is TGTGCCAGCAGCCCCCGCCTAGCGGGAGACACCGGGGAGCTGTTTTTT.

The chain is built from TRBV27 and TRBJ1-4; D not certain. Per germline, CDR1 MNHEY and CDR2 SMNVEV (reference sequence). Between the trimmed V and J ends, which lost 2 bases and 1 base, there was a span of 5 bases. The CDR3 has 14 amino acids. CDR3 in DNA: TGTGCCAGCAGTTTACGGGGAACTAATGAAAAACTGTTTTTT. Translating gives CASSLRGTNEKLFF.

The chain links TRBV11-3 to TRBJ2-7, with a tentative D call TRBD1 (6 bases). From germline, CDR1 is SGHNT and CDR2 YENEEA. Trimming stripped 5 bases from V and 4 bases from J, with 9 bases between. This CDR3 spans 12 amino acids. The chain's CDR3 is CASSLQGYEQYF. Here the CDR3 DNA reads TGTGCCAGCAGCCTACAGGGATACGAGCAGTACTTC.

The genes are TRBV10-3 and TRBJ2-3, with 7 bases fitting TRBD1. The germline CDR1 and CDR2 sequences are ENHRY and SYGVKD. With V trimmed by 6 bases and J by 3 bases, 9 bases remained unmatched. This CDR3 has 15 amino acids. The CDR3 loop reads CAIRIRDSPTDTQYF. DNA for the CDR3: TGTGCCATCAGGATCCGGGACAGCCCAACAGATACGCAGTATTTT.

This clone turned up a few times. The chain carries TRBV7-2 and TRBJ2-7; D gene unclear. V was shortened by 8 bases and J by 3 bases, with 14 bases between the two germline ends. The germline gives CDR1 SGHTA, CDR2 FQGNSA. This CDR3 region has 13 residues. CDR3 bases: TGTGCCAGCTCCAGATCAATTCTCTACGAGCAGTACTTC. It encodes CASSRSILYEQYF.

This clone was recorded a few times. The chain uses TRBV12-5 and TRBJ2-1; weak D call: TRBD1 (5 bases). This CDR3 is built from 15 residues. From germline, CDR1 is LGHNT and CDR2 FRNRAP. V lost 0 bases and J lost 5, with 11 bases in between. DNA for the CDR3: TGTGCTAGTGGTTTGGTTCAGGGTCCCAACAATGAGCAGTTCTTC. Translating gives CASGLVQGPNNEQFF.

This clone was found a few times. This chain joins TRBV6-5 and TRBJ2-2; 7 nucleotides agree with TRBD1. This CDR3 has 15 residues. The germline V gene encodes CDR1 MNHEY and CDR2 SVGAGI. The junction had 5 bases not matched to a gene; V was cut back by 6 bases and J by 1 base. The CDR3 loop reads CASSKGQKNTGELFF. In nucleotides, the CDR3 is TGTGCCAGCAGCAAGGGACAGAAGAACACCGGGGAGCTGTTTTTT.

In its sample, this clone was seen a few times. The rearrangement joins TRBV30 to TRBJ2-1; D is possibly TRBD2 (6 bases). From germline, CDR1 is GTSNPN and CDR2 SVGIG (reference sequence). The CDR3 has 11 residues. CDR3: CCSGAYNEQFF. The DNA for the CDR3 is TGTTGTAGCGGTGCATACAATGAGCAGTTCTTC. Combining the CDR3 with reference TRBV30 and TRBJ2-1 gives the whole variable domain SQTIHQWPATLVQPVGSPLSLECTVEGTSNPNLYWYRQAAGRGLQLLFYSVGIGQISSEVPQNLSASRPQDRQFILSSKKLLLSDSGFYLCCSGAYNEQFFGPGTRLTVL.

This clone has only a few counts. This sequence joins TRBV27 and TRBJ1-1, with TRBD1 matching over 7 bases. Germline trimming cut 7 bases from V and 7 bases from J; bases unmatched to any gene: 9. The CDR3 sequence is 13 residues long. Germline lookup yields CDR1 MNHEY and CDR2 SMNVEV (reference sequence). Here the CDR3 reads CASTGQRPSEAFF. The CDR3, as DNA: TGTGCCAGCACGGGACAGAGGCCGAGTGAAGCTTTCTTT.

V is TRBV4-2 and J is TRBJ2-1; 11 bases map to TRBD2. This CDR3 is built from 19 residues. From germline, CDR1 is LGHNA and CDR2 YNFKEQ. V lost 0 bases to trimming and J lost 0 bases; unmatched junction nucleotides: 7. CDR3 region: CASSQDASGRSSSYNEQFF. CDR3 sequence (DNA): TGTGCCAGCAGCCAAGATGCTAGCGGGAGGTCGAGCTCCTACAATGAGCAGTTCTTC.

This chain uses TRBV5-6 with TRBJ1-1, with D possibly matching TRBD1 (6 bases). The V gene's germline CDR1 is SGHDT and CDR2 YYEEEE. There are 13 residues in the CDR3. V lost 5 bases and J 1 base, leaving 9 bases between the germline ends. Here the CDR3 DNA reads TGTGCCAGCAGGGAACAGGGGAACACTGAAGCTTTCTTT. It translates to CASREQGNTEAFF. Supplemented by reference TRBV5-6 and TRBJ1-1, the full variable domain reads DAGVTQSPTHLIKTRGQQVTLRCSPKSGHDTVSWYQQALGQGPQFIFQYYEEEERQRGNFPDRFSGHQFPNYSSELNVNALLLGDSALYLCASREQGNTEAFFGQGTRLTVV.

This clone was picked up a small number of times. The chain recombines TRBV6-5 with TRBJ2-5; D not resolved. Germline loops: CDR1 MNHEY, CDR2 SVGAGI. Trimming cost V 6 bases and J 7 bases, with 15 bases left between them. The CDR3 is 13 amino acids. CDR3 protein: CASSQTPPGTQYF. As DNA, the CDR3 is TGTGCCAGCAGCCAAACACCACCGGGGACCCAGTACTTC.

With regard to this clone: This CDR3 is also generated by other DNA sequences in the sample. The rearrangement uses TRBV18 and TRBJ2-1; 10 positions match TRBD1. The ends lost 3 bases at V and 3 bases at J; junction bases unmatched: 2. CDR3 length equals 15 residues. In germline, CDR1 is KGHSH, CDR2 LQKENI. In DNA form, the CDR3 reads TGTGCCAGCTCACCGAGGACAGGGGGCTACAATGAGCAGTTCTTC. Translation: CASSPRTGGYNEQFF.

This clone turned up a few times. Other DNA sequences in the same sample also yield this CDR3. DNA for the CDR3: TGTGCCAGCTCCCCGAGTCAGAACACTGAAGCTTTCTTT. This sequence encodes CASSPSQNTEAFF. V is TRBV18 and J is TRBJ1-1; D uncertain. Germline CDR1 and CDR2: KGHSH and LQKENI. V lost 6 bases to trimming and J lost 1 base, with 9 bases between them. This CDR3 has 13 residues.

The gene calls are TRBV6-6 and TRBJ2-7; 11 positions agree with TRBD2. Germline lookup yields CDR1 MNHNY and CDR2 SVGAGI (reference sequence). The CDR3 is 14 residues long. Losses at the gene ends were 6 bases for V and 3 bases for J; bases not matched to a gene: 4. The CDR3: CASSLLAGGYEQYF. CDR3 DNA: TGTGCCAGCAGCCTTCTAGCGGGAGGCTACGAGCAGTACTTC.

This sequence joins TRBV9 and TRBJ2-1; 9 bases match TRBD2. V gave up 1 base and J gave up 1 base; unmatched junction bases: 3. Looked up from germline, CDR1 is SGDLS and CDR2 is YYNGEE. The CDR3 is made up of 16 amino acids. CDR3: CASSVFSGSSYNEQFF. The DNA for the CDR3 is TGTGCCAGCAGCGTATTTAGCGGGAGTTCCTACAATGAGCAGTTCTTC.